The 21 T cell receptor beta chains listed next were all sequenced from one sample in a study of patients and donors after allogeneic stem cell transplantation. TCRdb ran MiXCR on the RT-PCR reads and lists one entry per CDR3 protein. The table records tens of thousands of distinct CDR3 sequences, about 30% of them present only once. The specimen was blood, either unsorted or a sorted T cell fraction (not recorded which). Every receptor here comes from a human donor who was either an allogeneic HSCT recipient or a stem cell or donor lymphocyte infusion donor (not recorded which). It is not recorded whose cells these are; they may come from a transplant donor.

In its sample, this clonotype was seen a few times. V usage is TRBV6-2 or TRBV6-3 and J usage is TRBJ2-1; 9 bases are a match to TRBD1. Germline V gives CDR1 MNHEY, CDR2 SVGEGT. The CDR3 consists of 15 residues. J was trimmed by 3 bases and V by 2 bases; bases with no gene match: 2. CDR3 bases: TGTGCCAGCAGTTACGGGGGACAGGGCTACAATGAGCAGTTCTTC. It encodes CASSYGGQGYNEQFF.

This clonotype was seen more than once but under ten times. The V and J genes are TRBV15 and TRBJ1-2; TRBD1 matches 9 bases. This CDR3 spans 14 amino acids. Germline V lookup: CDR1 LNHNV, CDR2 YYDKDF (reference sequence). J gave up 7 bases and V 0 bases, and 3 bases lay outside the gene matches. CDR3 in amino acids: CATSRDGQGSGYTF. For the CDR3, the DNA is TGTGCCACCAGCAGAGATGGACAGGGGAGTGGCTACACCTTC.

This clonotype was counted a few times. The genes are TRBV6-6 and TRBJ1-2; D is unclear. Germline loops: CDR1 MNHNY, CDR2 SVGAGI (reference sequence). Trimming stripped 0 bases from V and 0 bases from J, with 8 bases between. The CDR3 has 15 amino acids. The CDR3, as DNA: TGTGCCAGCAGTTACTCAGCTGGAGCTAACTATGGCTACACCTTC. It yields the protein CASSYSAGANYGYTF.

V gene TRBV27 combines with J gene TRBJ1-6; D is ambiguous. Germline values: CDR1 MNHEY, CDR2 SMNVEV (reference sequence). Trimming removed 3 bases from V and 5 bases from J, with 11 bases in between. The CDR3 loop spans 15 amino acids. In nucleotides, the CDR3 is TGTGCCAGCAGTTTGGGGTATCGGGATAATTCACCCCTCCACTTT. The encoded protein is CASSLGYRDNSPLHF.

The CDR3 is CASSYSRGAYGYTF. CDR3 DNA sequence: TGTGCCAGCAGTTACTCTCGGGGGGCCTATGGCTACACCTTC. The V call is TRBV6-6, the J call TRBJ1-2; TRBD1 is a possible D gene (6 bases). The V gene's germline CDR1 is MNHNY and CDR2 SVGAGI (reference sequence). V was trimmed by 0 bases and J by 4 bases, leaving 9 bases between them. This CDR3 comprises 14 residues.

The gene calls are TRBV7-9 and TRBJ2-2; 8 bases map to TRBD2. The CDR3 totals 15 residues. CDR1 is SEHNR and CDR2 is FQNEAQ in the germline V gene (reference sequence). After removal of 5 bases from V and 0 bases from J, the junction contained 2 bases not matched to a gene. This CDR3 reads CASSREGPNTGELFF. In DNA form, the CDR3 reads TGTGCCAGCAGCCGGGAGGGGCCGAACACCGGGGAGCTGTTTTTT. The full variable domain, rest sourced from reference TRBV7-9 and TRBJ2-2, is DTGVSQNPRHKITKRGQNVTFRCDPISEHNRLYWYRQTLGQGPEFLTYFQNEAQLEKSRLLSDRFSAERPKGSFSTLEIQRTEQGDSAMYLCASSREGPNTGELFFGEGSRLTVL.

This clonotype is medium-sized. The chain links TRBV27 to TRBJ2-1; D unclear. Germline CDR1 reads MNHEY; CDR2 reads SMNVEV (reference sequence). Trimming pared 2 bases from V and 6 bases from J, leaving 8 bases between. The CDR3 sequence is 13 residues long. CDR3 nucleotides: TGTGCCAGCAGTTTACTGTTTAGCAATGAGCAGTTCTTC. This gives the protein CASSLLFSNEQFF.

The gene calls are TRBV6-5 and TRBJ1-4; D perhaps matches TRBD1 (6 bases). The CDR3 extends over 14 amino acids. Germline V gene lookup returns CDR1 MNHEY and CDR2 SVGAGI. V was pared by 3 bases and J by 7 bases, with 12 bases between. The CDR3 loop reads CASSYLRTAEKLFF. In DNA form, the CDR3 reads TGTGCCAGCAGTTATCTCCGGACAGCTGAAAAACTGTTTTTT.

The gene calls are TRBV7-9 and TRBJ1-2, with D uncertain. Between the trimmed V and J ends, which lost 1 base and 8 bases, there was a span of 11 bases. This CDR3 spans 13 amino acids. Germline lookup yields CDR1 SEHNR and CDR2 FQNEAQ (reference sequence). This CDR3 is CASSLEEGMGYTF. The CDR3 DNA is TGTGCCAGCAGCTTAGAGGAGGGAATGGGCTACACCTTC. The variable domain in full, with the rest retrieved from reference TRBV7-9 and TRBJ1-2, is DTGVSQNPRHKITKRGQNVTFRCDPISEHNRLYWYRQTLGQGPEFLTYFQNEAQLEKSRLLSDRFSAERPKGSFSTLEIQRTEQGDSAMYLCASSLEEGMGYTFGSGTRLTVV.

This clonotype was counted between two and nine times. V usage is TRBV27 and J usage is TRBJ1-6; 7 nucleotides align to TRBD1. The ends lost 2 bases at V and 9 bases at J; junction bases unmatched: 4. The CDR3 totals 14 residues. Germline lookup yields CDR1 MNHEY and CDR2 SMNVEV (reference sequence). CDR3 region: CASSLGDSGSPLHF. In DNA form, the CDR3 reads TGTGCCAGCAGTTTAGGGGACAGCGGTTCACCCCTCCACTTT.

By frequency in the sample, this clonotype is large (0.1 to 1%). The chain recombines TRBV7-8 with TRBJ1-1, with D perhaps matching TRBD1 (6 bases). The CDR3 extends over 13 amino acids. V was pared by 4 bases and J by 4 bases, with 10 bases between. The V gene's germline CDR1 is SGHVS and CDR2 FQNEAQ. The CDR3 loop reads CASSSGGGTEAFF. The CDR3 DNA follows: TGTGCCAGCAGCTCCGGAGGGGGCACTGAAGCTTTCTTT.

This clonotype was detected only a few times. This rearrangement joins TRBV12-3 or TRBV12-4 to TRBJ1-4; no clear D gene. CDR3 size: 15 residues. Trimming cost V 6 bases and J 3 bases, with 14 bases left between them. Here the CDR3 DNA reads TGTGCCAGCAGCCCCCGGCGAGCAGCTAATGAAAAACTGTTTTTT. Protein sequence: CASSPRRAANEKLFF.

The chain carries TRBV6-1 and TRBJ1-1; D ambiguous. This CDR3 region has 14 residues. Per germline, CDR1 MNHNS and CDR2 SASEGT. Deletions cut 7 bases from V and 0 bases from J, with 12 bases between. CDR3 amino acids: CASIGFPLNTEAFF. The CDR3 DNA reads TGTGCCAGCATTGGTTTTCCTTTGAACACTGAAGCTTTCTTT.

The J gene is TRBJ2-2, the V gene TRBV5-6; TRBD2 aligns across 10 bases. Germline values: CDR1 SGHDT, CDR2 YYEEEE. Unmatched junction bases numbered 9, after V lost 4 bases and J lost 0 bases. The CDR3 covers 18 residues. Written as DNA, the CDR3 is TGTGCCAGCAGCCCCCTCCCGGGACTAGCGTCGAACACCGGGGAGCTGTTTTTT. Translation: CASSPLPGLASNTGELFF.

This clonotype was counted a few times. The chain combines TRBV20-1 with TRBJ1-6; 7 positions agree with TRBD1. The CDR3 covers 18 residues. Trimming at V came to 3 bases and at J to 0 bases, leaving 11 bases not matched to a gene. The germline gives CDR1 DFQATT, CDR2 SNEGSKA (reference sequence). The chain's CDR3 is CSASLFPGGSSYNSPLHF. The CDR3 DNA follows: TGCAGTGCTAGCCTTTTCCCAGGGGGTAGCTCCTATAATTCACCCCTCCACTTT.

The rearrangement uses TRBV20-1 and TRBJ2-3; no definite D call. The V end was cut by 3 bases, the J end by 0 bases, with 4 bases between. In germline, CDR1 is DFQATT, CDR2 SNEGSKA (reference sequence). The CDR3 sequence is 12 residues long. The CDR3 spells CSARGSTDTQYF. CDR3 nucleotide sequence: TGCAGTGCTAGGGGTAGCACAGATACGCAGTATTTT.

This clonotype was recorded at least ten times. The chain is built from TRBV7-8 and TRBJ1-1; D is ambiguous. In germline, CDR1 is SGHVS, CDR2 FQNEAQ. Trimming stripped 3 bases from V and 4 bases from J, with 15 bases between. The CDR3 totals 15 residues. The CDR3 DNA reads TGTGCCAGCAGCTTCCGGACGGGTGTGGGCACTGAAGCTTTCTTT. Protein sequence: CASSFRTGVGTEAFF.

This clonotype has a count of ten or more. The chain joins TRBV10-3 to TRBJ1-3; TRBD1 matches at 7 bases. Germline trimming cut 7 bases from V and 0 bases from J; bases unmatched to any gene: 6. CDR3 size: 15 residues. Per the germline V gene, CDR1 is ENHRY and CDR2 is SYGVKD. For the CDR3, the DNA is TGTGCCATCAATAGGGGACAGCTCTCTGGAAACACCATATATTTT. Its protein is CAINRGQLSGNTIYF.

The V gene is TRBV12-3 or TRBV12-4, the J gene TRBJ1-4, with 7 bases fitting TRBD1. CDR3 size: 15 residues. V dropped 4 bases and J dropped 1; count of bases not matched to a gene: 3. The CDR3 DNA follows: TGTGCCAGCAGTTCGACAGGGCGAACTAATGAAAAACTGTTTTTT. It codes for CASSSTGRTNEKLFF.

The V call is TRBV5-1, the J call TRBJ1-2; D not certain. The CDR3 has 14 amino acids. Trimming took off 1 base at V and 1 base at J, with 8 bases between the two ends. Germline V gene sequence: CDR1 SGHRS, CDR2 YFSETQ. The CDR3, as DNA: TGCGCCAGCAGCTTGTGGCCTCTTAACTATGGCTACACCTTC. Translated, it gives CASSLWPLNYGYTF.

The chain carries TRBV27 and TRBJ1-6; D ambiguous. Trimming cost V 8 bases and J 7 bases, with 15 bases left between them. The CDR3 contains 14 residues. Germline assignment: CDR1 MNHEY and CDR2 SMNVEV (reference sequence). Here the CDR3 DNA reads TGTGCCAGCCGAGCCTATAGCCTCAATTCACCCCTCCACTTT. It codes for CASRAYSLNSPLHF.